The 12 T cell receptor beta chains in this list originate from one sample, sequenced in a study of T cells in Graves' hyperthyroidism and ophthalmopathy. TCR beta CDR3 sequences were amplified from RNA transcripts. First-round RT-PCR targeting the TCR CDR3 was performed with the HTBI primer set. TCRdb fed the multiplex PCR reads into MiXCR, producing one record per CDR3 protein. The sample holds around 700,000 distinct CDR3 sequences, 18% seen once. Material: blood. Receptors were obtained from a woman aged 45-60 years with Graves' hyperthyroidism that later progressed to Graves' ophthalmopathy.

This clonotype was picked up many times. The chain has TRBV30 and TRBJ1-4; no firm D call. V dropped 0 bases and J dropped 11 bases, with 10 bases sitting between them. Germline-derived CDR1 and CDR2 are GTSNPN and SVGIG (reference sequence). This CDR3 comprises 12 residues. This CDR3 reads CAWSVAGRKLFF. The CDR3 DNA reads as TGTGCCTGGAGTGTAGCTGGGAGGAAACTGTTTTTT.

This clonotype was detected ten times or more. The rearrangement uses TRBV2 and TRBJ1-5; D gene ambiguous. The CDR3 loop spans 13 amino acids. Trimming took off 4 bases at V and 7 bases at J, with 11 bases between the two ends. Germline V gene data show CDR1 as SNHLY and CDR2 as FYNNEI. The CDR3 nucleotides are TGTGCCAGCAGTGGTCTAAAGGGACAGCCCCAGCATTTT. Translating gives CASSGLKGQPQHF.

This chain links TRBV28 with TRBJ1-2, with D possibly matching TRBD1 (6 bases). Germline-derived CDR1 and CDR2 are MDHEN and SYDVKM. This CDR3 contains 15 residues. V lost 2 bases to trimming and J lost 3 bases, with 13 bases between them. The CDR3 loop is CASSLVEDRYYGYTF. The CDR3, as DNA: TGTGCCAGCAGTTTAGTCGAGGACAGATACTATGGCTACACCTTC.

On this clonotype itself: A much bigger clone sits one base away, suggesting this may be a read error. This sequence joins TRBV5-1 and TRBJ2-1; weak D call: TRBD1 (6 bases). Looked up from germline, CDR1 is SGHRS and CDR2 is YFSETQ. The CDR3 runs to 14 residues. Trimming left V 4 bases short and J 9 bases short, with 17 bases between. CDR3 DNA: TGCGCCAGCAGCGTGGGAAGAACAGGGAGTGAGCAGTTCTTC. Translation: CASSVGRTGSEQFF.

In its sample, this clonotype was seen many times. CDR3 sequence: CASSPRGGETQYF. The CDR3, as DNA: TGTGCCAGCAGTCCCCGGGGGGGAGAGACCCAGTACTTC. V usage is TRBV28 and J usage is TRBJ2-5; 8 bases fit TRBD2. J lost 4 bases, V lost 5 bases, and 3 bases had no gene match. In germline, CDR1 is MDHEN, CDR2 SYDVKM. This CDR3 is built from 13 residues. Variable domain in full (rest from reference TRBV28 and TRBJ2-5): DVKVTQSSRYLVKRTGEKVFLECVQDMDHENMFWYRQDPGLGLRLIYFSYDVKMKEKGDIPEGYSVSREKKERFSLILESASTNQTSMYLCASSPRGGETQYFGPGTRLLVL.

The chain is built from TRBV7-2 and TRBJ1-4, with 9 nucleotides matching TRBD1. The V and J ends lost 5 bases and 10 bases, in that order; junction bases with no gene match: 11. The CDR3 totals 15 residues. CDR1 and CDR2 from the germline V gene are SGHTA and FQGNSA. As DNA, the CDR3 is TGTGCCAGCAGCGCCCGACAGGGGGAAGTCGGAAAACTGTTTTTT. It specifies CASSARQGEVGKLFF.

This clonotype was detected many times. The V gene is TRBV3-1, the J gene TRBJ2-1; D unclear. Germline V lookup: CDR1 LGHDT, CDR2 YNNKEL (reference sequence). CDR3 length equals 12 residues. V gave up 5 bases and J gave up 8 bases, with 10 bases separating them. The CDR3 DNA is TGTGCCAGCAGCTATTTTGAGTATGAGCAGTTCTTC. Its protein product is CASSYFEYEQFF.

The rearrangement joins TRBV9 to TRBJ1-5, with D tentatively TRBD1 (6 bases). Germline CDR1 is SGDLS and CDR2 is YYNGEE. The V end was cut by 0 bases, the J end by 6 bases, with 13 bases between. The CDR3 spans 15 residues. CDR3 nucleotide sequence: TGTGCCAGCAGCGTAGACCCAGGGGTCGGTCAGCCCCAGCATTTT. Translated, it gives CASSVDPGVGQPQHF.

This rearrangement joins TRBV12-3 or TRBV12-4 to TRBJ2-5; TRBD2 is a possible D gene (6 bases). V dropped 2 bases and J dropped 2 bases, with 15 bases sitting between them. CDR3 size: 16 residues. CDR3 DNA sequence: TGTGCCAGCAGTTTATCAGGAGGGATTGGGCAAGAGACCCAGTACTTC. This codes for CASSLSGGIGQETQYF.

The V call is TRBV19, the J call TRBJ1-1; D may be TRBD1 (6 bases). Looked up from germline, CDR1 is LNHDA and CDR2 is SQIVND (reference sequence). Trimming stripped 6 bases from V and 3 bases from J, with 14 bases between. CDR3 length: 14 amino acids. This chain's CDR3 is CASSLINRDTEAFF. Written as DNA, the CDR3 is TGTGCCAGTAGCCTAATCAACAGGGACACTGAAGCTTTCTTT.

This clonotype has at least ten counts. The chain links TRBV7-2 to TRBJ2-1, with TRBD2 identical over 8 bases. The CDR3 loop spans 14 amino acids. With 8 bases clipped from V and 4 bases from J, the junction kept 7 bases outside the gene matches. CDR1 SGHTA and CDR2 FQGNSA come from the germline V gene. This CDR3 reads CASSAGGRYNEQFF. DNA for the CDR3: TGTGCCAGCTCGGCGGGGGGCCGTTACAATGAGCAGTTCTTC. The entire variable domain, with the rest obtained from reference TRBV7-2 and TRBJ2-1, is as follows: GAGVSQSPSNKVTEKGKDVELRCDPISGHTALYWYRQSLGQGLEFLIYFQGNSAPDKSGLPSDRFSAERTGGSVSTLTIQRTQQEDSAVYLCASSAGGRYNEQFFGPGTRLTVL.

This clonotype was seen many times. This chain uses TRBV20-1 with TRBJ2-7; 8 nucleotides agree with TRBD1. From germline, CDR1 is DFQATT and CDR2 SNEGSKA (reference sequence). V gave up 1 base and J gave up 0 bases; unmatched junction bases: 8. This CDR3 comprises 16 residues. In nucleotides, the CDR3 is TGCAGTGCTAGAGGGGGGGACAGGTCGAGCTCCTACGAGCAGTACTTC. It codes for CSARGGDRSSSYEQYF.